These T cell receptor beta chains were read from a single sample in a study of shared clonotypes between healthy human individuals. TCRdb keeps only in-frame clones here, not all; method: immunoSEQ multiplex PCR. Of some 580,000 clones in the sample, 95% to 98% were seen once. The sample was naive CD8+ T cells sorted from blood. The source of these receptors is a man younger than 45 in good health. Each CDR3 is given with its conserved first and last residue. D genes are given only for firm matches. Clone sizes are given selectively: once, few, many, or a class where the clone is expanded.

V gene,clone size,J gene,D gene,CDR3 protein,CDR3 DNA
TRBV5-4,-,TRBJ2-7,TRBD2,CASSGDSGRSVEQYF,TGTGCCAGCAGCGGGGATAGCGGGAGAAGCGTTGAGCAGTACTTC
TRBV4-3,-,TRBJ2-7,TRBD2,CASSQTSGGPSYEQYF,TGCGCCAGCAGCCAAACTAGCGGGGGACCCTCCTACGAGCAGTACTTC
TRBV25-1,-,TRBJ2-3,-,CASSDSMTDTQYF,TGTGCCAGCAGTGATTCCATGACAGATACGCAGTATTTT
TRBV9,-,TRBJ2-7,TRBD1,CASSVAGQISYEQYF,TGTGCCAGCAGCGTAGCGGGACAGATCTCCTACGAGCAGTACTTC
TRBV7-9,-,TRBJ2-1,TRBD1,CASSPGTVTYNEQFF,TGTGCCAGCAGCCCAGGGACAGTTACCTACAATGAGCAGTTCTTC
TRBV7-8,-,TRBJ2-7,-,CASSLGTSPGDEQYF,TGTGCCAGCAGCTTAGGCACTAGTCCAGGGGACGAGCAGTACTTC
TRBV4-3,-,TRBJ1-1,-,CASSQVPGRDTEAFF,TGCGCCAGCAGCCAAGTTCCCGGAAGAGACACTGAAGCTTTCTTT
TRBV5-4,-,TRBJ2-7,TRBD1,CASSLGDSPYEQYF,TGTGCCAGCAGCTTGGGGGACAGCCCTTACGAGCAGTACTTC
TRBV2,-,TRBJ2-5,-,CASSVPYQETQYF,TGTGCCAGCAGTGTACCGTACCAAGAGACCCAGTACTTC
TRBV4-1,-,TRBJ1-5,-,CASSQTSTHDRSLGQPQHF,TGCGCCAGCAGCCAAACGTCAACCCACGACAGGAGTCTAGGTCAGCCCCAGCATTTT
TRBV27,-,TRBJ2-7,TRBD1,CASSWSSDRAYEQYF,TGTGCCAGCAGTTGGTCATCCGACAGGGCCTACGAGCAGTACTTC
TRBV11-3,-,TRBJ2-2,-,CASSVGLDKGELFF,TGTGCCAGCAGCGTCGGACTCGACAAGGGGGAGCTGTTTTTT
TRBV7-2,-,TRBJ2-7,TRBD2,CASSSPGTSDEQYF,TGTGCCAGCAGCTCCCCCGGGACTAGTGACGAGCAGTACTTC
TRBV5-1,-,TRBJ2-1,-,CASSPLGHEQFF,TGCGCCAGCAGCCCCCTGGGCCATGAGCAGTTCTTC
TRBV5-6,-,TRBJ1-2,-,CASSLSGQAYGYTF,TGTGCCAGCAGCTTGAGTGGGCAGGCTTATGGCTACACCTTC
TRBV6-5,-,TRBJ2-7,-,CASSFGGAYEQYF,TGTGCCAGCAGTTTCGGCGGGGCCTACGAGCAGTACTTC
TRBV30,-,TRBJ1-3,-,CAWRSGNTIYF,TGTGCCTGGCGTTCTGGAAACACCATATATTTT
TRBV29-1,-,TRBJ2-2,-,CSVEPADANTGELFF,TGCAGCGTTGAACCGGCAGACGCGAACACCGGGGAGCTGTTTTTT
TRBV27,-,TRBJ2-7,-,CASSSLGSSYEQYF,TGTGCCAGCAGTTCCCTAGGGAGTTCCTACGAGCAGTACTTC
TRBV27,-,TRBJ1-5,TRBD1,CASSPGQGGNQPQHF,TGTGCCAGCAGTCCAGGACAGGGTGGCAATCAGCCCCAGCATTTT
TRBV30,-,TRBJ1-1,-,CAWSVTRRYTEAFF,TGTGCCTGGAGTGTGACCCGACGGTACACTGAAGCTTTCTTT
TRBV9,-,TRBJ2-7,TRBD2,CASSGSSGTYEQYF,TGTGCCAGCAGCGGGTCTAGCGGGACATACGAGCAGTACTTC
TRBV6-5,-,TRBJ2-3,-,CASSYSSASTDTQYF,TGTGCCAGCAGTTACTCGTCTGCCAGCACAGATACGCAGTATTTT
TRBV9,-,TRBJ2-1,TRBD1,CASSKGQGGVGDEQFF,TGTGCCAGCTCTAAGGGACAGGGAGGGGTTGGGGATGAGCAGTTCTTC
TRBV7-8,-,TRBJ2-1,-,CASSLGNNEQFF,TGTGCCAGCAGCCTAGGAAACAATGAGCAGTTCTTC
TRBV29-1,-,TRBJ2-4,-,CSVPWAGNIQYF,TGCAGCGTCCCGTGGGCGGGAAACATTCAGTACTTC
TRBV7-6,-,TRBJ2-7,-,CASSQTEIYEQYF,TGTGCCAGCAGCCAGACAGAAATCTACGAGCAGTACTTC
TRBV18,-,TRBJ2-2,-,CASSPLEQQKKNTGELFF,TGTGCCAGCTCACCACTGGAACAGCAGAAAAAGAACACCGGGGAGCTGTTTTTT
TRBV6-1,-,TRBJ2-7,-,CASSPNDYEQYF,TGTGCCAGCAGTCCGAATGACTACGAGCAGTACTTC
TRBV28,-,TRBJ2-2,-,CASSFTTIGELFF,TGTGCCAGCAGTTTCACGACGATCGGGGAGCTGTTTTTT
TRBV7-8,-,TRBJ2-3,-,CASSLGIGGLTDTQYF,TGTGCCAGCAGCTTAGGGATTGGGGGATTGACAGATACGCAGTATTTT
TRBV4-2,-,TRBJ1-1,-,CASSQKGNTNTEAFF,TGTGCCAGCAGCCAGAAGGGGAATACGAACACTGAAGCTTTCTTT
TRBV5-4,-,TRBJ2-2,-,CASSFSQTDTGELFF,TGTGCCAGCAGCTTCTCCCAAACCGACACCGGGGAGCTGTTTTTT
TRBV4-3,-,TRBJ2-7,TRBD1,CASSFTGDSYEQYF,TGCGCCAGCAGCTTTACAGGGGACTCCTACGAGCAGTACTTC
TRBV5-4,-,TRBJ2-2,TRBD1,CASSSGTGDANTGELFF,TGTGCCAGCAGCTCTGGGACAGGAGATGCGAACACCGGGGAGCTGTTTTTT
TRBV5-6,once,TRBJ2-7,-,CASSLRLNPYEQYF,TGTGCCAGCAGCTTGCGCCTAAACCCCTACGAGCAGTACTTC
TRBV7-2,-,TRBJ2-3,TRBD2,CASSLVAGEGGDTQYF,TGTGCCAGCAGCTTAGTAGCGGGAGAGGGAGGAGATACGCAGTATTTT
TRBV5-1,-,TRBJ2-7,TRBD1,CASTGTGPYEQYF,TGCGCCAGCACCGGGACAGGACCCTACGAGCAGTACTTC
TRBV19,-,TRBJ2-1,-,CASSIRYNEQFF,TGTGCCAGTAGTATTCGATACAATGAGCAGTTCTTC
TRBV29-1,-,TRBJ1-1,-,CSVVQGTEAFF,TGCAGCGTTGTTCAAGGAACTGAAGCTTTCTTT
TRBV13,-,TRBJ2-3,-,CASSLTSTDTQYF,TGTGCCAGCAGCCTCACTAGTACAGATACGCAGTATTTT
TRBV27,-,TRBJ2-3,-,CASSFVGQGTGDTQYF,TGTGCCAGCAGTTTTGTCGGCCAGGGTACAGGAGATACGCAGTATTTT
TRBV18,-,TRBJ2-3,TRBD2,CASSPEIAGARGDTQYF,TGTGCCAGCTCACCGGAAATAGCGGGAGCACGGGGGGATACGCAGTATTTT
TRBV27,-,TRBJ2-1,-,CASSFGGEYNEQFF,TGTGCCAGCAGTTTTGGGGGTGAATACAATGAGCAGTTCTTC
TRBV11-1,-,TRBJ2-7,TRBD1,CASSLIGTGGEQYF,TGTGCCAGCAGCTTAATTGGGACAGGGGGCGAGCAGTACTTC
TRBV7-9,-,TRBJ1-1,TRBD1,CASSYVDRGITEAFF,TGTGCCAGCAGCTATGTCGACAGGGGAATCACTGAAGCTTTCTTT